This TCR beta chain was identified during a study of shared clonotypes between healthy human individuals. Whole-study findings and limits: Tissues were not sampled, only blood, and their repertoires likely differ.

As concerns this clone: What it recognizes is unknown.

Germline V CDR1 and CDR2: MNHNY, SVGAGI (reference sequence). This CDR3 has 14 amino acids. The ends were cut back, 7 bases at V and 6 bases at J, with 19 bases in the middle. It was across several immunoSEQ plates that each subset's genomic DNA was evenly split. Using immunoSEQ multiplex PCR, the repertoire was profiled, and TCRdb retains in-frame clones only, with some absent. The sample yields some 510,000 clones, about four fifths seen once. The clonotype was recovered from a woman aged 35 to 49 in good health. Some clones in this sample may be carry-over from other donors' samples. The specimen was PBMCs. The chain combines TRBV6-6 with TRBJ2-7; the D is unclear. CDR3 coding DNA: TGTGCCAGCAAAAGAGATGGGGATGATGCCGAGCAGTACTTC. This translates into CASKRDGDDAEQYF.